One and the same sample provided the 31 T cell receptor beta chains below, sequenced in a study of T cell repertoires in ileal Crohn's disease. Time point described: neoterminal ileum biopsy at postoperative endoscopy, about 6 months after surgery. Here immunoSEQ multiplex PCR was the method, and the copy in TCRdb shows in-frame clones only, minus some. Of some 60,000 clones listed, about 89% are singletons. The specimen was ileal tissue. The receptor source for this set is an adult with Crohn's disease.

The gene calls are TRBV7-2 and TRBJ2-5; possible D gene TRBD2, 6 bases. Germline V gene data show CDR1 as SGHTA and CDR2 as FQGNSA. This CDR3 region has 15 residues. V dropped 1 base and J dropped 5 bases, with 14 bases sitting between them. This CDR3 is CASSLDFGGMETQYF. As DNA, the CDR3 is TGTGCCAGCAGCTTAGATTTCGGCGGGATGGAGACCCAGTACTTC.

The CDR3 coding sequence is TGTGCCAGCTCACCTACCGACAGGGGGCGCGAGCAGTACTTC. As protein: CASSPTDRGREQYF. The chain combines TRBV18 with TRBJ2-7; 10 nucleotides align to TRBD1. Germline V lookup: CDR1 KGHSH, CDR2 LQKENI. The CDR3 contains 14 residues. V lost 3 bases to trimming and J lost 6 bases; unmatched junction nucleotides: 5.

This clone was found once. CDR3 sequence: CASSQPNFQETQYF. The DNA for the CDR3 is TGTGCCAGCAGCCAACCAAACTTCCAAGAGACCCAGTACTTC. The chain joins TRBV7-2 to TRBJ2-5; no clear D gene. The V end was cut by 5 bases, the J end by 1 base, with 11 bases between. This CDR3 comprises 14 residues. Germline CDR1 reads SGHTA; CDR2 reads FQGNSA. The whole variable domain, filled in from reference TRBV7-2 and TRBJ2-5, reads GAGVSQSPSNKVTEKGKDVELRCDPISGHTALYWYRQSLGQGLEFLIYFQGNSAPDKSGLPSDRFSAERTGGSVSTLTIQRTQQEDSAVYLCASSQPNFQETQYFGPGTRLLVL.

Concerning this clone itself: The junction differs from germline at one of its ends, possibly a read error. The V call is TRBV5-4, the J call TRBJ2-5, with 11 bases matching TRBD2. The CDR3 runs to 18 residues. CDR1 is SGHNT, CDR2 YYREEE, per germline (reference sequence). CDR3 sequence reads: CASSSARLLAGGQETRYF. The CDR3 DNA is TGTGCCAGCAGCTCGGCTAGACTTCTAGCGGGGGGTCAAGAGACCCGGTACTTC.

The V call is TRBV15, the J call TRBJ1-4; D is unresolved. The ends were cut back, 4 bases at V and 3 bases at J, with 12 bases in the middle. Germline loops: CDR1 LNHNV, CDR2 YYDKDF (reference sequence). The CDR3 is 15 residues long. CDR3 amino acids: CATSKAPTANEKLFF. In nucleotides, the CDR3 is TGTGCCACCAGCAAGGCCCCCACAGCTAATGAAAAACTGTTTTTT.

This chain joins TRBV18 and TRBJ2-6; D uncertain. Trimming removed 3 bases at V and 0 bases at J, with 6 bases between. CDR3 size: 15 residues. Germline V gene data show CDR1 as KGHSH and CDR2 as LQKENI. The CDR3 DNA reads TGTGCCAGCTCACCTCTAAGCTCTGGGGCCAACGTCCTGACTTTC. This encodes CASSPLSSGANVLTF.

The V call is TRBV5-4, the J call TRBJ1-2; 7 bases are a match to TRBD1. CDR1 and CDR2 (germline): SGHNT, YYREEE (reference sequence). V lost 6 bases and J lost 7; bases outside the gene matches: 9. This CDR3 has 13 residues. The CDR3 here is CASNSDREGGYTF. CDR3 coding DNA: TGTGCCAGCAACTCAGACAGGGAAGGTGGCTACACCTTC. Full variable domain (outside the CDR3, taken from reference TRBV5-4 and TRBJ1-2): ETGVTQSPTHLIKTRGQQVTLRCSSQSGHNTVSWYQQALGQGPQFIFQYYREEENGRGNFPPRFSGLQFPNYSSELNVNALELDDSALYLCASNSDREGGYTFGSGTRLTVV.

This clone has just one count. The rearrangement uses TRBV6-5 and TRBJ1-5, with TRBD1 matching over 8 bases. Germline assignment: CDR1 MNHEY and CDR2 SVGAGI. The CDR3 length is 15 residues. V shed 0 bases and J 4 bases; nucleotides not matched to a gene: 2. The DNA for the CDR3 is TGTGCCAGCAGTTACTCCAGGGGGCTGAATCAGCCCCAGCATTTT. Translated: CASSYSRGLNQPQHF.

The chain combines TRBV6-1 with TRBJ2-2, with D unclear. The V gene's germline CDR1 is MNHNS and CDR2 SASEGT. Trimming cost V 6 bases and J 4 bases, with 12 bases left between them. The CDR3 has 14 amino acids. The CDR3 loop is CASRAQVSTGELFF. CDR3 DNA sequence: TGTGCCAGCAGGGCCCAGGTTAGCACCGGGGAGCTGTTTTTT.

The chain recombines TRBV9 with TRBJ2-5; 9 bases are a match to TRBD2. The CDR3 sequence is 17 residues long. Unmatched junction bases numbered 13, after V lost 3 bases and J lost 4 bases. The germline V gene encodes CDR1 SGDLS and CDR2 YYNGEE. CDR3 region: CASSEGQGGRVSETQYF. CDR3 coding DNA: TGTGCCAGCAGCGAGGGACAAGGCGGGAGGGTTTCAGAGACCCAGTACTTC.

The chain has TRBV19 and TRBJ2-7, with 7 bases that match TRBD2. Germline assignment: CDR1 LNHDA and CDR2 SQIVND (reference sequence). With 5 bases clipped from V and 0 bases from J, the junction kept 4 bases outside the gene matches. This CDR3 comprises 14 residues. The CDR3 is CASSPAGRSYEQYF. For the CDR3, the DNA is TGTGCCAGTAGTCCAGCGGGACGCTCCTACGAGCAGTACTTC.

The chain carries TRBV11-2 and TRBJ2-7, with 7 bases that match TRBD1. The CDR3 consists of 16 residues. Trimming took 5 bases from V and 3 from J; bases not matched to a gene: 13. CDR1 is SGHAT, CDR2 FQNNGV, per germline. CDR3 amino acids: CASSASSGTAFYEQYF. In nucleotides, the CDR3 is TGTGCCAGCAGCGCCTCCTCCGGGACAGCTTTCTACGAGCAGTACTTC. The variable domain in full, with the rest retrieved from reference TRBV11-2 and TRBJ2-7, is EAGVAQSPRYKIIEKRQSVAFWCNPISGHATLYWYQQILGQGPKLLIQFQNNGVVDDSQLPKDRFSAERLKGVDSTLKIQPAKLEDSAVYLCASSASSGTAFYEQYFGPGTRLTVT.

The genes are TRBV11-3 and TRBJ2-3; D gene uncertain. Germline CDR1 is SGHNT and CDR2 is YENEEA. Trimming took off 4 bases at V and 4 bases at J, with 18 bases between the two ends. The CDR3 extends over 16 amino acids. The CDR3 nucleotides read TGTGCCAGCAGCTCCCCCATTCTAGACTCCGCAGATACGCAGTATTTT. Its protein is CASSSPILDSADTQYF. Full variable domain (missing parts from reference TRBV11-3 and TRBJ2-3): EAGVVQSPRYKIIEKKQPVAFWCNPISGHNTLYWYLQNLGQGPELLIRYENEEAVDDSQLPKDRFSAERLKGVDSTLKIQPAELGDSAVYLCASSSPILDSADTQYFGPGTRLTVL.

The chain couples TRBV6-5 to TRBJ2-1; tentatively, D is TRBD2 (5 bases). The CDR3 has 13 residues. V dropped 6 bases and J dropped 9 bases, with 15 bases sitting between them. Germline CDR1 is MNHEY and CDR2 is SVGAGI. CDR3 sequence reads: CASRPLTEGEQFF. The CDR3 DNA reads as TGTGCCAGCAGACCGCTAACTGAGGGTGAGCAGTTCTTC.

The chain combines TRBV9 with TRBJ1-1, with a tentative D call TRBD1 (5 bases). The germline V gene has CDR1 SGDLS and CDR2 YYNGEE. The CDR3 loop spans 14 amino acids. Trimming pared 4 bases from V and 7 bases from J, leaving 17 bases between. The DNA of the CDR3 is TGTGCCAGCAGCCCCGGGGGGGGTGGCGGTGAAGCTTTCTTT. Translated: CASSPGGGGGEAFF. The whole variable domain, remainder taken from reference TRBV9 and TRBJ1-1, is DSGVTQTPKHLITATGQRVTLRCSPRSGDLSVYWYQQSLDQGLQFLIQYYNGEERAKGNILERFSAQQFPDLHSELNLSSLELGDSALYFCASSPGGGGGEAFFGQGTRLTVV.

This sequence joins TRBV7-9 and TRBJ1-5; TRBD1 is a possible D gene (6 bases). Germline V lookup: CDR1 SEHNR, CDR2 FQNEAQ (reference sequence). The V end was cut by 0 bases, the J end by 6 bases, with 12 bases between. The CDR3 spans 15 residues. The CDR3 nucleotides read TGTGCCAGCAGCTTAGCGGGGGGGGCTACTCAGCCCCAGCATTTT. Its protein product is CASSLAGGATQPQHF.

The rearrangement links TRBV14 to TRBJ1-6; D not certain. The CDR3 has 14 amino acids. With 1 base removed from V and 7 bases from J, the gap between germline ends came to 8 bases. Germline CDR1 is SGHDN and CDR2 is FVKESK. For the CDR3, the DNA is TGTGCCAGCAGCCAAGGTCCGGTGAATTCACCCCTCCACTTT. Its translation: CASSQGPVNSPLHF.

The chain uses TRBV14 and TRBJ2-7, with D uncertain. The CDR3 runs 12 residues. Germline-derived CDR1 and CDR2 are SGHDN and FVKESK. With 3 bases removed from V and 3 bases from J, the gap between germline ends came to 6 bases. The CDR3 sequence: CASSHRNYEQYF. DNA of the CDR3: TGTGCCAGCAGCCACAGGAACTACGAGCAGTACTTC. Complete variable domain (other parts from reference TRBV14 and TRBJ2-7): EAGVTQFPSHSVIEKGQTVTLRCDPISGHDNLYWYRRVMGKEIKFLLHFVKESKQDESGMPNNRFLAERTGGTYSTLKVQPAELEDSGVYFCASSHRNYEQYFGPGTRLTVT.

This chain connects TRBV7-2 to TRBJ2-1; TRBD2 aligns across 7 bases. From germline, CDR1 is SGHTA and CDR2 FQGNSA. The CDR3 spans 14 residues. Trimming cost V 4 bases and J 8 bases; bases outside gene matches: 8. The CDR3 is CASSSGLSIDEQFF. CDR3 sequence (DNA): TGTGCCAGCAGCTCGGGACTATCTATCGATGAGCAGTTCTTC.

This chain connects TRBV4-1 to TRBJ2-1; D is unresolved. The CDR3 is 12 residues long. Germline lookup yields CDR1 MGHRA and CDR2 YSYEKL. The V end was cut by 0 bases, the J end by 8 bases, with 5 bases between. The CDR3 DNA sequence: TGCGCCAGCAGCCAAGAACTTGATGAGCAGTTCTTC. It specifies CASSQELDEQFF.

The rearrangement links TRBV5-6 to TRBJ1-5; D ambiguous. Trimming pared 4 bases from V and 2 bases from J, leaving 19 bases between. CDR1 is SGHDT and CDR2 is YYEEEE in the germline V gene. CDR3 length: 17 residues. CDR3 region: CASSLGLVNAGNQPQHF. DNA for the CDR3: TGTGCCAGCAGCCTTGGGCTGGTCAATGCCGGCAATCAGCCCCAGCATTTT.

The V gene is TRBV7-8, the J gene TRBJ1-5; D is ambiguous. The CDR3 runs 12 residues. Trimming pared 8 bases from V and 1 base from J, leaving 6 bases between. Looked up from germline, CDR1 is SGHVS and CDR2 is FQNEAQ. The CDR3 here is CASAGSNQPQHF. The DNA of the CDR3 is TGTGCCAGCGCGGGGAGCAATCAGCCCCAGCATTTT. Filled out from reference TRBV7-8 and TRBJ1-5, the complete variable domain reads GAGVSQSPRYKVAKRGQDVALRCDPISGHVSLFWYQQALGQGPEFLTYFQNEAQLDKSGLPSDRFFAERPEGSVSTLKIQRTQQEDSAVYLCASAGSNQPQHFGDGTRLSIL.

This clone was seen only a few times. The V and J genes are TRBV5-4 and TRBJ1-2; 9 bases fit TRBD1. CDR3 size: 15 residues. V trimming: 4 bases; J trimming: 8 bases; junction bases outside the gene matches: 12. Germline V gene lookup returns CDR1 SGHNT and CDR2 YYREEE (reference sequence). CDR3 bases: TGTGCCAGCAGCCTAGAGGGGACAGGGTACTTGGGCTACACCTTC. Amino acids: CASSLEGTGYLGYTF. Full variable domain (missing parts from reference TRBV5-4 and TRBJ1-2): ETGVTQSPTHLIKTRGQQVTLRCSSQSGHNTVSWYQQALGQGPQFIFQYYREEENGRGNFPPRFSGLQFPNYSSELNVNALELDDSALYLCASSLEGTGYLGYTFGSGTRLTVV.

The chain joins TRBV4-1 to TRBJ1-1; D not certain. The length of the CDR3 is 16 residues. V shed 0 bases and J shed 0 bases, with 11 bases lying between them. Germline CDR1 and CDR2: MGHRA and YSYEKL. As DNA, the CDR3 is TGCGCCAGCAGCCAAGAGGGCAGAAATCTGAACACTGAAGCTTTCTTT. It translates to CASSQEGRNLNTEAFF.

The chain combines TRBV5-4 with TRBJ2-5, with D possibly TRBD1 on 5 matching bases. Between the trimmed V and J ends, which lost 4 bases and 3 bases, there was a span of 10 bases. The CDR3 runs to 13 residues. Looked up from germline, CDR1 is SGHNT and CDR2 is YYREEE (reference sequence). The CDR3 DNA reads as TGTGCCAGCAGCCAACAGGCTGAAGAGACCCAGTACTTC. It is translated as CASSQQAEETQYF.

The chain has TRBV27 and TRBJ1-5; weak D call: TRBD1 (5 bases). Trimming pared 2 bases from V and 5 bases from J, leaving 10 bases between. Germline loops: CDR1 MNHEY, CDR2 SMNVEV (reference sequence). CDR3 length: 14 residues. The CDR3 coding sequence is TGTGCCAGCAGTTTAGGGGCTACTCATCAGCCCCAGCATTTT. As protein: CASSLGATHQPQHF.

This chain connects TRBV28 to TRBJ1-2; a possible D gene is TRBD1 (6 bases). Germline-derived CDR1 and CDR2 are MDHEN and SYDVKM. The CDR3 spans 14 residues. Trimming removed 7 bases from V and 6 bases from J, with 18 bases in between. CDR3 loop: CASKTGGRYHGYTF. CDR3 coding DNA: TGTGCCAGCAAGACCGGGGGGCGCTATCATGGCTACACCTTC.

This chain joins TRBV4-3 and TRBJ1-4; a possible D gene is TRBD1 (6 bases). V shed 2 bases and J shed 4 bases, with 11 bases lying between them. CDR1 is LGHNA, CDR2 YSLEER, per germline. CDR3 length: 15 amino acids. The CDR3 here is CASSQQTGNNEKLFF. CDR3 coding DNA: TGCGCCAGCAGCCAACAAACAGGGAATAATGAAAAACTGTTTTTT.

The rearrangement links TRBV19 to TRBJ1-1; D is ambiguous. Germline lookup yields CDR1 LNHDA and CDR2 SQIVND (reference sequence). V was clipped by 4 bases and J by 5 bases, with 14 bases between them. This CDR3 comprises 14 residues. The DNA of the CDR3 is TGTGCCAGTAGTAGTCGGTCCCGAGGGACTGAAGCTTTCTTT. Amino acid sequence: CASSSRSRGTEAFF.

This clone was counted only a few times. The chain uses TRBV11-3 and TRBJ1-1, with D possibly matching TRBD1 (5 bases). Germline V CDR1 and CDR2: SGHNT, YENEEA. V was pared by 7 bases and J by 1 base, with 16 bases between. The length of the CDR3 is 15 residues. Here the CDR3 DNA reads TGTGCCAGCACACCCCGGGGGTCGACGAACACTGAAGCTTTCTTT. The encoded protein is CASTPRGSTNTEAFF.

The V call is TRBV23-1, the J call TRBJ1-3; possible D gene TRBD1, 6 bases. TRBV23-1 is treated as an ORF (open reading frame) with a function not yet certain. This CDR3 comprises 20 residues. The V end lost 5 bases, the J end lost 0 bases, and 26 bases lay between the germline ends. The CDR3 region is CASSGLYWDRGGPSGNTIYF. DNA for the CDR3: TGCGCCAGCAGTGGACTTTACTGGGACCGCGGGGGGCCCTCTGGAAACACCATATATTTT.